Sequencing of this T cell receptor beta chain was carried out in a study of cytomegalovirus exposure and HLA in healthy donors. Whole-study context: Researchers previously reported finding some 110 million unique TCR beta sequences from approximately 190 million T cells.

Study conclusions and caveats: Most TCR sequences were rare, but some public TCRs occurred in many donors. A later analysis linked roughly 17,000 TCR beta sequences to HLA alleles at 0.05 false discovery rate. Being productive about 87% or about 30% of the time was typical of most TCR beta V segments in an earlier analysis.

This clone has just a few counts. No antigen is known for it. 13 Jbeta primers and 60 Vbeta primers were used for the PCR. Assay: immunoSEQ multiplex PCR; the TCRdb copy retains only in-frame clones and omits some. The sample consists of 150,000 to 200,000 clones, under 85% of them appearing once. Germline V gene sequence: CDR1 SGHNT, CDR2 YYREEE (reference sequence). V was pared by 3 bases and J by 0 bases, with 1 base of the junction left unmatched. CDR3 length equals 15 residues. Sequenced sample: PBMCs. This chain joins TRBV5-4 and TRBJ1-5; 9 nucleotides align to TRBD1. This clonotype was obtained from a female donor in good health and CMV-seronegative. The CDR3 protein is CASSWDRVSNQPQHF. CDR3 in DNA: TGTGCCAGCAGCTGGGACAGGGTTAGCAATCAGCCCCAGCATTTT.